The T cell receptor (beta chain) described here comes from a study of shared clonotypes between healthy human individuals. Study context: Participating donors consisted of a couple of women and a few men aged 18 to 49.

This clone was observed a few times. Produced via immunoSEQ multiplex PCR; TCRdb's table is partial and in-frame only. In the table there are over a million clones, about 84% of which are singletons. Germline CDR1 reads SGHNT; CDR2 reads YYREEE (reference sequence). The CDR3 has 14 residues. The junction had 2 bases not matched to a gene; V was cut back by 4 bases and J by 1 base. This receptor was identified in a young man in good health. Some clones in this sample may be carry-over from other donors' samples. The sequencing sample was made of memory CD4+ T cells from PBMCs. Subset denoted: CD45RA-negative fraction. The V gene is TRBV5-4, the J gene TRBJ1-2; 9 bases align to TRBD1. The CDR3 DNA sequence: TGTGCCAGCAGCCAGGGACAGGGTAACTATGGCTACACCTTC. It yields the protein CASSQGQGNYGYTF. Looking up the rest from reference TRBV5-4 and TRBJ1-2 gives the full variable domain: ETGVTQSPTHLIKTRGQQVTLRCSSQSGHNTVSWYQQALGQGPQFIFQYYREEENGRGNFPPRFSGLQFPNYSSELNVNALELDDSALYLCASSQGQGNYGYTFGSGTRLTVV.